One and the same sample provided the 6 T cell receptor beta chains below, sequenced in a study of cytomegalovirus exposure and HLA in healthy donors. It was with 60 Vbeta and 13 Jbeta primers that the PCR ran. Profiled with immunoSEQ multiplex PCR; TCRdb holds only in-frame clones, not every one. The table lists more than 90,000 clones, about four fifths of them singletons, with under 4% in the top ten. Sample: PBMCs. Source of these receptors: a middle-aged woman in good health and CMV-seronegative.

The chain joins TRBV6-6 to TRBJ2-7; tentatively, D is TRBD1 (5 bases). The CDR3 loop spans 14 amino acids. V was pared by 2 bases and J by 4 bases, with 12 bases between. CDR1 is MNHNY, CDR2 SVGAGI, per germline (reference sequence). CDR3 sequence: CASSYRQGPYEQYF. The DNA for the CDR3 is TGTGCCAGCAGTTACCGGCAGGGTCCGTACGAGCAGTACTTC.

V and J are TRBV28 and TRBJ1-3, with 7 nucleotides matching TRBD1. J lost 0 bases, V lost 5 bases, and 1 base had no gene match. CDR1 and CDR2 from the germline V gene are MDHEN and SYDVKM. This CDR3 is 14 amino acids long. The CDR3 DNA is TGTGCCAGCAGTCGGGACAGCTCTGGAAACACCATATATTTT. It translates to CASSRDSSGNTIYF.

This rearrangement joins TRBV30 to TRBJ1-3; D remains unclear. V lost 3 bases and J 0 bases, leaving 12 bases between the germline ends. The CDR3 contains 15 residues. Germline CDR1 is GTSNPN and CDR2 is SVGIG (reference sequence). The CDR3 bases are TGTGCCTGGAGCCGAGCTCCTTCCTCTGGAAACACCATATATTTT. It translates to CAWSRAPSSGNTIYF.

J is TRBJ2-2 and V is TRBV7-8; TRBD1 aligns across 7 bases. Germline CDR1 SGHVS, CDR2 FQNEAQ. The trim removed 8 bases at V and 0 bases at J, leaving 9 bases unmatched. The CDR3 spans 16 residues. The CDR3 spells CASRPGTDANTGELFF. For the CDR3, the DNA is TGTGCCAGCCGACCCGGGACAGACGCGAACACCGGGGAGCTGTTTTTT.

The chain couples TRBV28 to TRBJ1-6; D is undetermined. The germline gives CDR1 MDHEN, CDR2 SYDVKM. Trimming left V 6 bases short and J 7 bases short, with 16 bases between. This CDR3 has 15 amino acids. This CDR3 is CASSYSTLVNSPLHF. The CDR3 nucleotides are TGTGCCAGCAGCTACAGCACACTGGTCAATTCACCCCTCCACTTT.

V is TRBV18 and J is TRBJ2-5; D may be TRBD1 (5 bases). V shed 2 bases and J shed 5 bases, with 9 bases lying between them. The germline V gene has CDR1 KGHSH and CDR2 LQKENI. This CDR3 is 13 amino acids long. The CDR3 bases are TGTGCCAGCTCACCAGGGCCAGGGGAGACCCAGTACTTC. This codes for CASSPGPGETQYF.